The clone carrying this T cell receptor beta chain is a singleton in its sample. Its target is unknown. Patients were excluded for autoimmune disease history or systemic immunosuppression. Researchers took blood at baseline, on cycle 4 day 1, and on cycle 7 day 1. Sequencing was performed with immunoSEQ multiplex PCR; in TCRdb, only in-frame clones are kept and a portion is missing. The repertoire consists of around 62,000 clones, with about 80% occurring once and the leading ten covering nearly 4.5%. This CDR3 region has 15 residues. Germline CDR1 reads SEHNR; CDR2 reads FQNEAQ (reference sequence). Trimming removed 1 base from V and 4 bases from J, with 10 bases in between. This specimen comes from a study of OX40 agonist ivuxolimab in advanced cancers. Study results and limitations: Fewer expanded clones were found on average in CD4+ than in CD8+ T cells. At doses 0.1 to 3.0 mg/kg, CD4+ and CD8+ clones expanded.

The TCR sequence derives from an adult with an advanced solid tumor such as melanoma, head and neck, liver or kidney cancer. This rearrangement joins TRBV7-9 to TRBJ1-4; D is ambiguous. The input for sequencing was CD4+ or CD8+ T cells sorted from blood, taken in a trial of the OX40 agonist ivuxolimab. The chain's CDR3 is CASSLGPGINEKLFF. The DNA of the CDR3 is TGTGCCAGCAGCTTAGGTCCCGGAATTAATGAAAAACTGTTTTTT.